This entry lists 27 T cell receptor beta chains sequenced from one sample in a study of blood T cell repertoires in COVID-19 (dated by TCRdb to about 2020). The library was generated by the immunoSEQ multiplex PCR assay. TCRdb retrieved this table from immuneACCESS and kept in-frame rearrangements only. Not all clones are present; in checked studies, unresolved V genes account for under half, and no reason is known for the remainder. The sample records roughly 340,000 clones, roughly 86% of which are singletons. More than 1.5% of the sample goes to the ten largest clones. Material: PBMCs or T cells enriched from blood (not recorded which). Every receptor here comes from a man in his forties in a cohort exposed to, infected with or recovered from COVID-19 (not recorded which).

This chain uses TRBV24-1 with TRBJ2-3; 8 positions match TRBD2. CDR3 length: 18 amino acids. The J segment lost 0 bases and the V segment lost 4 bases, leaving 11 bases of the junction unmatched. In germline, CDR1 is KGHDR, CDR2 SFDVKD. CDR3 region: CATSDLSLAGNSTDTQYF. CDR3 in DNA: TGTGCCACCAGTGACCTGTCGTTAGCGGGAAATAGCACAGATACGCAGTATTTT.

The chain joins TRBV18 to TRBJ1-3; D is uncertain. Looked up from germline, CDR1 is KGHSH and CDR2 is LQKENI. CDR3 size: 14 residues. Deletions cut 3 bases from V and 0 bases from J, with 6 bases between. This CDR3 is CASSPEVSGNTIYF. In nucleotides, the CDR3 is TGTGCCAGCTCACCGGAGGTCTCTGGAAACACCATATATTTT. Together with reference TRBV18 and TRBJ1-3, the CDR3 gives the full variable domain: NAGVMQNPRHLVRRRGQEARLRCSPMKGHSHVYWYRQLPEEGLKFMVYLQKENIIDESGMPKERFSAEFPKEGPSILRIQQVVRGDSAAYFCASSPEVSGNTIYFGEGSWLTVV.

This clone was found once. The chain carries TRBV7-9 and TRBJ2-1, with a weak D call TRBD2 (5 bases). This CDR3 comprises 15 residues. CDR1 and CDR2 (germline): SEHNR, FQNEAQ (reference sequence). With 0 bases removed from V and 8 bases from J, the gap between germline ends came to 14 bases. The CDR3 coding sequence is TGTGCCAGCAGCTTAGCCCGAGGACTGCCGGATGAGCAGTTCTTC. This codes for CASSLARGLPDEQFF.

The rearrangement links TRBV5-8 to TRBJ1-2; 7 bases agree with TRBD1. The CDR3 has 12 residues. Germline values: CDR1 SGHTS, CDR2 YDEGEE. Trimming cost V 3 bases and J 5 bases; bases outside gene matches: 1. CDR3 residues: CASSSGGYGYTF. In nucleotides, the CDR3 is TGTGCCAGCAGCTCAGGGGGATATGGCTACACCTTC.

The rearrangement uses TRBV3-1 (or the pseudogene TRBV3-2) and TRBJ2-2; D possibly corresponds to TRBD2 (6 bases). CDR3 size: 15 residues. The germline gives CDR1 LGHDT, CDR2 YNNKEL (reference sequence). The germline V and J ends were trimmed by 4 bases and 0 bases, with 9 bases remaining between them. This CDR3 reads CASSRGTSNTGELFF. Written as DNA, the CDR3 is TGTGCCAGCAGCCGCGGGACTTCGAACACCGGGGAGCTGTTTTTT.

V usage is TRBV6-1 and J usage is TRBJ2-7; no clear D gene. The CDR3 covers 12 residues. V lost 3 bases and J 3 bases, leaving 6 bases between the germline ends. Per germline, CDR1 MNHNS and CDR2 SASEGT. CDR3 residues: CASSDSVYEQYF. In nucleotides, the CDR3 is TGTGCCAGCAGTGATTCGGTCTACGAGCAGTACTTC.

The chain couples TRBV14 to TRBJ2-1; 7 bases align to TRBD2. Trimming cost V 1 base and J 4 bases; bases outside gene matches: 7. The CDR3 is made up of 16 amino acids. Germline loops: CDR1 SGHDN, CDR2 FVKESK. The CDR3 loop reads CASSQVGGRSYNEQFF. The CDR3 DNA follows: TGTGCCAGCAGCCAAGTGGGCGGGAGAAGTTACAATGAGCAGTTCTTC. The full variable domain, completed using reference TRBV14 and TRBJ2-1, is EAGVTQFPSHSVIEKGQTVTLRCDPISGHDNLYWYRRVMGKEIKFLLHFVKESKQDESGMPNNRFLAERTGGTYSTLKVQPAELEDSGVYFCASSQVGGRSYNEQFFGPGTRLTVL.

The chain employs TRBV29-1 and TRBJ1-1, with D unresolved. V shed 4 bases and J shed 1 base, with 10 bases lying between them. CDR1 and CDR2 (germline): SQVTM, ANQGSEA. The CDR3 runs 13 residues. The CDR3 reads CSVVKTWNTEAFF. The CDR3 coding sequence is TGCAGCGTTGTAAAGACTTGGAACACTGAAGCTTTCTTT.

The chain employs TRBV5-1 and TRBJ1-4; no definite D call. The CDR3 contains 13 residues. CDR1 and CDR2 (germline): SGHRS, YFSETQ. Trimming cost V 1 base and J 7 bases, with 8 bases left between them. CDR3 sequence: CASSLNPGEKLFF. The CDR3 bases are TGCGCCAGCAGCTTGAATCCGGGTGAAAAACTGTTTTTT.

The CDR3 region is CASRVSSGNQPQHF. CDR3 DNA sequence: TGTGCCAGCAGGGTGAGCTCTGGCAATCAGCCCCAGCATTTT. This rearrangement joins TRBV7-8 to TRBJ1-5; unclear D gene. Germline CDR1 and CDR2: SGHVS and FQNEAQ. Trimming pared 6 bases from V and 2 bases from J, leaving 11 bases between. The CDR3 is made up of 14 amino acids.

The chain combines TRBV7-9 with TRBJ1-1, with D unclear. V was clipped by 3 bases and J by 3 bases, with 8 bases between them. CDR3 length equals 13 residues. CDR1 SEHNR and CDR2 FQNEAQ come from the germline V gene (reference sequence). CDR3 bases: TGTGCCAGCAGCTTTATCGCAGACACTGAAGCTTTCTTT. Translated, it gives CASSFIADTEAFF.

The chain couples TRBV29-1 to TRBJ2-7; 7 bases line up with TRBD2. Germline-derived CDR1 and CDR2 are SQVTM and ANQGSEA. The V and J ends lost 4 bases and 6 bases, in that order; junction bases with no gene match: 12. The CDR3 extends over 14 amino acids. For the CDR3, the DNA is TGCAGCGTTGCCGGGACTAAGGCTAACAGCGAGCAGTACTTC. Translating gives CSVAGTKANSEQYF.

CDR3 protein: CASSYEYQLFF. The CDR3 DNA sequence: TGTGCCAGCAGTTATGAGTATCAACTGTTTTTT. The chain combines TRBV6-5 with TRBJ1-4; D not resolved. This CDR3 is built from 11 residues. Germline V lookup: CDR1 MNHEY, CDR2 SVGAGI. V was clipped by 3 bases and J by 12 bases, with 8 bases between them.

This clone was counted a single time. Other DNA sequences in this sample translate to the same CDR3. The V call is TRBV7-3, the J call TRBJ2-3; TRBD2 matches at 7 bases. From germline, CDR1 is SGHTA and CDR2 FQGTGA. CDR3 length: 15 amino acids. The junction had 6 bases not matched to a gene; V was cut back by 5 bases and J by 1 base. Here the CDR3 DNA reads TGTGCCAGCAGCCCCTCTAGCGGACGCACAGATACGCAGTATTTT. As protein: CASSPSSGRTDTQYF.

The CDR3, as DNA: TGTGCCACCAGTGATTTGGTTGGACACCACTACAATGAGCAGTTCTTC. This sequence encodes CATSDLVGHHYNEQFF. The chain joins TRBV24-1 to TRBJ2-1, with D possibly TRBD1 on 5 matching bases. Germline CDR1 and CDR2: KGHDR and SFDVKD. V was pared by 0 bases and J by 3 bases, with 11 bases between. This CDR3 region has 16 residues.

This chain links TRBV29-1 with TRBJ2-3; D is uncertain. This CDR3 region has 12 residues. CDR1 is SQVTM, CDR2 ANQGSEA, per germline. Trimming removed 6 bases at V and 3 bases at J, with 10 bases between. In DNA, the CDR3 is TGCAGCGTAACGACTGCGACAGATACGCAGTATTTT. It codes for CSVTTATDTQYF.

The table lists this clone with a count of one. The CDR3 loop is CASSPRGINYGYTF. In DNA form, the CDR3 reads TGTGCCAGCAGTCCTAGGGGTATCAACTATGGCTACACCTTC. The chain uses TRBV28 and TRBJ1-2, with D possibly being TRBD1 (5 bases). The germline V gene has CDR1 MDHEN and CDR2 SYDVKM. This CDR3 comprises 14 residues. Trimming cost V 5 bases and J 2 bases, with 12 bases left between them.

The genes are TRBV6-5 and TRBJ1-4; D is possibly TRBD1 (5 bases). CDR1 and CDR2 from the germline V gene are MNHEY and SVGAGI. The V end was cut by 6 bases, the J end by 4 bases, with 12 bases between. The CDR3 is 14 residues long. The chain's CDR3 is CASRRQPSNEKLFF. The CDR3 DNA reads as TGTGCCAGCAGGAGACAGCCGAGTAATGAAAAACTGTTTTTT.

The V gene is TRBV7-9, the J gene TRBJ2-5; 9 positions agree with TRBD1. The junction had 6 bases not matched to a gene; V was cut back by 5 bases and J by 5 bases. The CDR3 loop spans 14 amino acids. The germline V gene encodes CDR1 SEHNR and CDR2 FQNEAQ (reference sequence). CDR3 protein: CASSKGQGWETQYF. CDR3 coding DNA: TGTGCCAGCAGCAAAGGACAGGGGTGGGAGACCCAGTACTTC.

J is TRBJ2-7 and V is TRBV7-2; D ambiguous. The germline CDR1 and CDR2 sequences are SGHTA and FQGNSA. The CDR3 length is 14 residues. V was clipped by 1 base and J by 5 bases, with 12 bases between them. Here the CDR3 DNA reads TGTGCCAGCAGCTTAGGCCCAACCCGGGACGAGCAGTACTTC. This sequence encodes CASSLGPTRDEQYF. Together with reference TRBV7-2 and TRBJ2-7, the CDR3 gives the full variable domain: GAGVSQSPSNKVTEKGKDVELRCDPISGHTALYWYRQSLGQGLEFLIYFQGNSAPDKSGLPSDRFSAERTGGSVSTLTIQRTQQEDSAVYLCASSLGPTRDEQYFGPGTRLTVT.

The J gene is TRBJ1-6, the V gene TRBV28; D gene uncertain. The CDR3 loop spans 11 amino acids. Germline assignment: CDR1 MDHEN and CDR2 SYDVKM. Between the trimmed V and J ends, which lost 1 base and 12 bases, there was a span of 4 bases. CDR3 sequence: CASSLSGPLHF. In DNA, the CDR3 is TGTGCCAGCAGTTTATCGGGACCCCTCCACTTT. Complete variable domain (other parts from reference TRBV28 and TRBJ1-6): DVKVTQSSRYLVKRTGEKVFLECVQDMDHENMFWYRQDPGLGLRLIYFSYDVKMKEKGDIPEGYSVSREKKERFSLILESASTNQTSMYLCASSLSGPLHFGNGTRLTVT.

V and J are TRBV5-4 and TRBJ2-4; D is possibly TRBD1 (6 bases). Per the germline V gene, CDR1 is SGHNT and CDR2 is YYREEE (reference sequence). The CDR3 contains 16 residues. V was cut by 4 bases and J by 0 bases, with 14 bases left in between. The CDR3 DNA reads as TGTGCCAGCAGCATGGACAGAGACATAGCCAAAAACATTCAGTACTTC. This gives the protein CASSMDRDIAKNIQYF.

CDR3 amino acids: CASSLPGTGVEKLFF. The CDR3 DNA follows: TGTGCCAGCAGCCTACCTGGGACGGGGGTTGAAAAACTGTTTTTT. The rearrangement joins TRBV3-1 (or the pseudogene TRBV3-2) to TRBJ1-4; D possibly corresponds to TRBD1 (5 bases). Trimming took off 4 bases at V and 7 bases at J, with 16 bases between the two ends. The CDR3 runs 15 residues. Germline assignment: CDR1 LGHDT and CDR2 YNNKEL (reference sequence).

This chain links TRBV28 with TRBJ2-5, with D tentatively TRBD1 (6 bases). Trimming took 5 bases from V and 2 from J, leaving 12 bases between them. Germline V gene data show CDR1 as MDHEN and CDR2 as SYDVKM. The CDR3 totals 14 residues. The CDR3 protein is CASSQQGSQETQYF. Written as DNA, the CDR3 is TGTGCCAGCAGTCAACAGGGCTCTCAAGAGACCCAGTACTTC. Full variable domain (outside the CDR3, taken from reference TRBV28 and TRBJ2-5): DVKVTQSSRYLVKRTGEKVFLECVQDMDHENMFWYRQDPGLGLRLIYFSYDVKMKEKGDIPEGYSVSREKKERFSLILESASTNQTSMYLCASSQQGSQETQYFGPGTRLLVL.

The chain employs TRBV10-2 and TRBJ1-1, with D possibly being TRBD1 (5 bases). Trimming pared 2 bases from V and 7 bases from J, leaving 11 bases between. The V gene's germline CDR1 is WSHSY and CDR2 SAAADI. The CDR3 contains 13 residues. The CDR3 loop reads CASSEGHVGEAFF. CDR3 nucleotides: TGCGCCAGCAGTGAGGGACACGTCGGTGAAGCTTTCTTT.

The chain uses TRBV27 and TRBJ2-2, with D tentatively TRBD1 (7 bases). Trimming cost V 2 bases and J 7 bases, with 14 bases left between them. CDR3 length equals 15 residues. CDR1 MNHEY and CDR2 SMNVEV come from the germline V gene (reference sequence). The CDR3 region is CASSLATGRDGELFF. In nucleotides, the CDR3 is TGTGCCAGCAGTTTAGCGACAGGGCGGGACGGGGAGCTGTTTTTT.

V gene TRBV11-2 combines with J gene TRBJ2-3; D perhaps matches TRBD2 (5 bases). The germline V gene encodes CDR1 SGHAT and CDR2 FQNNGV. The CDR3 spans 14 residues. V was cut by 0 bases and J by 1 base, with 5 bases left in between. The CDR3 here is CASSLDSGTDTQYF. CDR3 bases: TGTGCCAGCAGCTTAGATAGCGGCACAGATACGCAGTATTTT.